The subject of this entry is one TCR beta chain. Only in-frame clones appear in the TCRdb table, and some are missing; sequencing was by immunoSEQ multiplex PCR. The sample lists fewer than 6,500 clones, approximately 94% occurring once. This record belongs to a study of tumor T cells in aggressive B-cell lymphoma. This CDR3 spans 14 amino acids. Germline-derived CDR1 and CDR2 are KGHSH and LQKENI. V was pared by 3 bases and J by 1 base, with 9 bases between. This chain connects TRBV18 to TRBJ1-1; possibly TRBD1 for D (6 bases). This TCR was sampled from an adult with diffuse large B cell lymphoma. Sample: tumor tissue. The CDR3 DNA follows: TGTGCCAGCTCACCGACAGGAGAGAACACTGAAGCTTTCTTT. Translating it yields CASSPTGENTEAFF.